This TCR beta chain was recovered during a study of T cell changes during pregnancy in multiple sclerosis. Germline V CDR1 and CDR2: MRHNA, SNTAGT. This CDR3 spans 13 amino acids. Trimming took 6 bases from V and 5 from J, leaving 11 bases between them. TCRdb's copy holds only in-frame clones and misses some; the assay was immunoSEQ multiplex PCR. The sample consists of around 73,000 clones, about 92% of them appearing once. This TCR derives from a female donor in good health, enrolled as a control in a pregnancy study. The chain links TRBV6-4 to TRBJ1-5; the D is unclear. Sequenced here: peripheral blood, sampled in the third trimester of pregnancy. The CDR3 DNA follows: TGTGCCAGCAGCCTGACTGAAGATCAGCCCCAGCATTTT. Its protein is CASSLTEDQPQHF.